This TCR beta chain was profiled in a study of TET2 disruption in CD19-targeted CAR T cells (dated by TCRdb to the late 2010s). Background for the entire study: No additional inclusion criteria were applied, and the number of samples was determined by the original clinical trial design and by sample availability. Points the paper makes about the study in general: Conclusions about the patient's CAR T cells rested on extensive analysis of a single subject.

The sample's treatment or condition label, in plain terms: autologous CTL019 cells: CD19 CAR with 4-1BB and CD3 zeta domains. The CD19 CAR incorporated TCR zeta and 4-1BB costimulatory signaling domains. Leukapheresis was used to collect T cells from peripheral blood for manufacturing CTL019. The DNeasy Blood and Tissue Kit was used to extract genomic DNA from pre-infusion T cells, peripheral blood, or sorted post-infusion T cells. The immunoSEQ assay was used to perform TCR beta chain deep sequencing. As for the authors' bioinformatics: Only productive TCR beta rearrangements were used to calculate clonotype frequencies. The immuneACCESS repertoire file appears here via TCRdb, limited to in-frame rearrangements. These files lack a portion of the clones; in checked studies, under half of the deficit traces to unresolved V genes, and the cause of the others is not known. V and J calls plus clone size are reproduced from that table; the DNA served to infer D and trimming. The table kept for this sample lists tens of thousands of clones. 1.9% of the sample goes to the ten largest clones.

Details on this clone: Its antigen is not yet known. The read ends 3 residues shy of where the CDR3 ends; the end is completed using the germline J gene.

The CDR3 runs 15 residues from the cysteine to the phenylalanine. The DNA covers only part of the CDR3, 36 bases in frame from base 1. Trimming accounts for 4 bases at V and 9 bases at J, while the number of junction bases matched to no gene is 10. Sample: CD8- CAR+ T cells sorted from cultured blood T cells, taken for CD19 CAR T cell therapy. This specimen's cell subset or site label, interpreted: CD8-negative CAR-positive T cells from the infusion product. This TCR was recovered from a man between 65 and 85 years old with chronic lymphocytic leukemia. Recombination linked TRBV12-3 or TRBV12-4 to TRBJ1-5; 9 bases in the middle match TRBD1. The CDR3 DNA, read in part, is TGTGCCAGCAGTTCGGGACAGGGATCTTTACGGCCC. Protein translation: CASSSGQGSLRP. The complete CDR3 reads CASSSGQGSLRPQHF.